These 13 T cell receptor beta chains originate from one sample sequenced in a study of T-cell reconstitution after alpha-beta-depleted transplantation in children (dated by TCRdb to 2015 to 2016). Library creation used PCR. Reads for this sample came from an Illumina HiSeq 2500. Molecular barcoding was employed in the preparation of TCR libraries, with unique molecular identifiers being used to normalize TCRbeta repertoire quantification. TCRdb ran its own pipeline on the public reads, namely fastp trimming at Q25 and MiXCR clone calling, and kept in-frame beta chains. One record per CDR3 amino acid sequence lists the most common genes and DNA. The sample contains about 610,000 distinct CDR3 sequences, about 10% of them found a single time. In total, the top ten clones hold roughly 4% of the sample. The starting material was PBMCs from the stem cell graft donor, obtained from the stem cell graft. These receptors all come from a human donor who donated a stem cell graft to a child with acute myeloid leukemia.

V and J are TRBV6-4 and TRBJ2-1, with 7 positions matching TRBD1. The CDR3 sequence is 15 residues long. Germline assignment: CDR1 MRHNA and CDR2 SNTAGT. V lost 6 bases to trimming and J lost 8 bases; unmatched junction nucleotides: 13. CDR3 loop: CASSTGEGAADEQFF. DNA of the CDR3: TGTGCCAGCAGCACAGGAGAGGGGGCCGCGGATGAGCAGTTCTTC.

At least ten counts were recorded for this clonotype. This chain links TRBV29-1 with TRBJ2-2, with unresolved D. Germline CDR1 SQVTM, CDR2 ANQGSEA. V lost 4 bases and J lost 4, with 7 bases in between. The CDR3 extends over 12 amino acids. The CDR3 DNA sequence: TGCAGCGTTGTTATTGGCACCGGGGAGCTGTTTTTT. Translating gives CSVVIGTGELFF.

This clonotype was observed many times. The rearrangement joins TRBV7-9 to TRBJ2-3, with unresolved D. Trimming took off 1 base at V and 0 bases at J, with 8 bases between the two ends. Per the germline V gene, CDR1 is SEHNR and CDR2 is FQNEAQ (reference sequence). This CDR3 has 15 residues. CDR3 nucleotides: TGTGCCAGCAGCTTAGACATCACTAGCACAGATACGCAGTATTTT. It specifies CASSLDITSTDTQYF.

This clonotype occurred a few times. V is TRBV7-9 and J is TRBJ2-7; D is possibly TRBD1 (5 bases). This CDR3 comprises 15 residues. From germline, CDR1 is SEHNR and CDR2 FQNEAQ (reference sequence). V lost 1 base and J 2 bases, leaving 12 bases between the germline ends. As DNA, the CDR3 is TGTGCCAGCAGCTTAGAGGCAGGGATTACCTACGAGCAGTACTTC. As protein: CASSLEAGITYEQYF.

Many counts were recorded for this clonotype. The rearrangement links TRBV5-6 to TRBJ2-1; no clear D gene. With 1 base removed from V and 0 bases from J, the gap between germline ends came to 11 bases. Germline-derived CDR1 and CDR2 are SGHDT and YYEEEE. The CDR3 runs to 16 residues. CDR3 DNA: TGTGCCAGCAGCTTGATAGCCAAGAGCTCCTACAATGAGCAGTTCTTC. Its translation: CASSLIAKSSYNEQFF.

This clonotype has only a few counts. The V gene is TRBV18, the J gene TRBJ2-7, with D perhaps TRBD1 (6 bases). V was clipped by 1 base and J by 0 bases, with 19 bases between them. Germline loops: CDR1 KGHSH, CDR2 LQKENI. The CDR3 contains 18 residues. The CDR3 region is CASSPRMGTGRSSYEQYF. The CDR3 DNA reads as TGTGCCAGCTCACCACGGATGGGAACAGGGCGTAGCTCCTACGAGCAGTACTTC.

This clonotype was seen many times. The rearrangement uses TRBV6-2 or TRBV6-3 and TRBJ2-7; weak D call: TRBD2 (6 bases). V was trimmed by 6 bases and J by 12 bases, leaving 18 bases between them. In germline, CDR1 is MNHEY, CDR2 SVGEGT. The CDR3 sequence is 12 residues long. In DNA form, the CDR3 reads TGTGCCAGCAGCCGACTCAACGCGGGGTCGTACTTC. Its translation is CASSRLNAGSYF.

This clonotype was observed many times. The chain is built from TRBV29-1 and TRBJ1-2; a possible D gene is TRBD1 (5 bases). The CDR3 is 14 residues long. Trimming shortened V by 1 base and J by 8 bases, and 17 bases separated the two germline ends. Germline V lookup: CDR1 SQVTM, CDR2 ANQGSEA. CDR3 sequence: CSVEVTPGGWGYTF. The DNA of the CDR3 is TGCAGCGTTGAAGTGACCCCGGGGGGTTGGGGCTACACCTTC.

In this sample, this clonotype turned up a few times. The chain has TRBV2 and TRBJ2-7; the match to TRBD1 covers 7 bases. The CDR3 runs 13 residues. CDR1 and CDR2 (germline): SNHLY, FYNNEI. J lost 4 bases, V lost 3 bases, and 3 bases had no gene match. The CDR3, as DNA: TGTGCCAGCAGTGATTCACAGGGGTACGAGCAGTACTTC. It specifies CASSDSQGYEQYF.

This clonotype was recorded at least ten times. CDR3 loop: CASSLNRGSETQYF. CDR3 DNA sequence: TGCGCCAGCAGCTTAAACAGGGGGTCTGAAACCCAGTACTTC. The rearrangement uses TRBV5-1 and TRBJ2-5, with 8 positions matching TRBD1. Trimming cost V 2 bases and J 8 bases; bases outside gene matches: 8. The CDR3 is 14 amino acids. Germline loops: CDR1 SGHRS, CDR2 YFSETQ.

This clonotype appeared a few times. The CDR3 region is CASSIGTSDYNEQFF. The CDR3 coding sequence is TGTGCCAGTAGTATTGGGACTAGCGACTACAATGAGCAGTTCTTC. The chain links TRBV19 to TRBJ2-1; 10 bases agree with TRBD2. The CDR3 totals 15 residues. Germline CDR1 and CDR2: LNHDA and SQIVND (reference sequence). V was pared by 3 bases and J by 3 bases, with 2 bases of the junction left unmatched.

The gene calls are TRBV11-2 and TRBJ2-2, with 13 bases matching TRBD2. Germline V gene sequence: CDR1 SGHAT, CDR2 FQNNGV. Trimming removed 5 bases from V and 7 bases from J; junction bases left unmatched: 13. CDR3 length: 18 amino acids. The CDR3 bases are TGTGCCAGCAGCCCCCGAACTAGCGGGAGGGCCGCTGGCGGGGAGCTGTTTTTT. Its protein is CASSPRTSGRAAGGELFF.

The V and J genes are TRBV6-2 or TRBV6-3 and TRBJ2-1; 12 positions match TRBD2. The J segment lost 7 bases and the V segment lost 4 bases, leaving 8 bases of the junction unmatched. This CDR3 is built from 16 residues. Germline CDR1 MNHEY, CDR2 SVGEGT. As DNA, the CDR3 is TGTGCCAGCAGTTTCGAGCTAGCGGGAGGGTATAATGAGCAGTTCTTC. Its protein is CASSFELAGGYNEQFF.